One sample yielded the 9 T cell receptor beta chains listed below, sequenced in a study of response to subunit inactivated influenza vaccine. TCRdb redid the calling of the RT-PCR reads with MiXCR, one entry per CDR3 protein. The data contain approximately 500,000 distinct CDR3 sequences, 14% of them singletons. The specimen comprised PBMCs from blood, sampled roughly 13 days after vaccination. Receptors originate from a middle-aged man who received an inactivated influenza vaccine.

The rearrangement joins TRBV5-1 to TRBJ2-2; the match to TRBD2 covers 11 bases. Germline V gene sequence: CDR1 SGHRS, CDR2 YFSETQ. This CDR3 has 15 amino acids. V lost 7 bases to trimming and J lost 5 bases; unmatched junction nucleotides: 7. The CDR3 sequence is CASGVTSGGTGELFF. CDR3 nucleotides: TGCGCCAGCGGGGTCACTAGCGGGGGAACCGGGGAGCTGTTTTTT.

This clonotype was recorded a few times. This rearrangement joins TRBV4-3 to TRBJ2-2, with D tentatively TRBD1 (5 bases). The germline CDR1 and CDR2 sequences are LGHNA and YSLEER. The CDR3 has 19 amino acids. The V gene lost 1 base and the J gene lost 2 bases, with 20 bases spanning the gap. The CDR3 loop reads CASSQVGQGLNRNTGELFF. The CDR3, as DNA: TGCGCCAGCAGCCAAGTAGGCCAGGGCTTAAATAGAAACACCGGGGAGCTGTTTTTT.

This clonotype was recorded a few times. This sequence joins TRBV7-9 and TRBJ1-5; D gene uncertain. The CDR3 length is 14 residues. Per the germline V gene, CDR1 is SEHNR and CDR2 is FQNEAQ (reference sequence). The germline V and J ends were trimmed by 3 bases and 8 bases, with 14 bases remaining between them. CDR3 in DNA: TGTGCCAGCAGCTTTTACGCAGACCTCAAGCCCCAGCATTTT. Its translation: CASSFYADLKPQHF.

The chain couples TRBV29-1 to TRBJ2-1, with TRBD2 matching over 7 bases. Germline CDR1 and CDR2: SQVTM and ANQGSEA. The V gene end was trimmed by 6 bases and the J gene end by 5 bases; junction bases not matched to a gene: 7. This CDR3 comprises 13 residues. The DNA of the CDR3 is TGCAGCGTGGGGGGGTCGTCTGACAATGAGCAGTTCTTC. It translates to CSVGGSSDNEQFF.

The sample holds a few counts of this clonotype. The chain is built from TRBV7-6 and TRBJ2-3; 9 bases map to TRBD1. Germline lookup yields CDR1 SGHVS and CDR2 FNYEAQ. The CDR3 is 14 amino acids. V dropped 5 bases and J dropped 4; count of bases not matched to a gene: 4. The CDR3, as DNA: TGTGCCAGCAGCCGACGACAGGGGGCAGATACGCAGTATTTT. Residues: CASSRRQGADTQYF.

There are a few counts of this clonotype. This chain links TRBV21-1 with TRBJ2-3; the DNA was not used to check the table's D call, TRBD1. TRBV21-1 is labeled a pseudogene. This CDR3 has 14 residues. As DNA, the CDR3 is TGTGCCAGCAGCACCGACAGAGACACAGATACGCAGTATTTT. Its translation is CASSTDRDTDTQYF.

This clonotype was seen a few times. The chain joins TRBV6-5 to TRBJ2-1; 8 nucleotides align to TRBD1. Germline V lookup: CDR1 MNHEY, CDR2 SVGAGI. The CDR3 is 15 amino acids. V shed 2 bases and J 7 bases; nucleotides not matched to a gene: 7. For the CDR3, the DNA is TGTGCCAGCAGTTACGCACCGACAGGGGTTAATGAGCAGTTCTTC. Its translation is CASSYAPTGVNEQFF.

The rearrangement uses TRBV6-5 and TRBJ1-5; 7 bases align to TRBD1. The germline V gene encodes CDR1 MNHEY and CDR2 SVGAGI. This CDR3 is built from 16 residues. Trimming took 1 base from V and 7 from J; bases not matched to a gene: 10. CDR3: CASSYYARDSAQPQHF. The CDR3 DNA sequence: TGTGCCAGCAGTTACTACGCAAGGGACAGCGCCCAGCCCCAGCATTTT.

The chain is built from TRBV10-2 and TRBJ1-1; D remains ambiguous. The CDR3 has 14 amino acids. Trimming shortened V by 1 base and J by 0 bases, and 6 bases separated the two germline ends. Germline lookup yields CDR1 WSHSY and CDR2 SAAADI. In DNA, the CDR3 is TGCGCCAGCAGTGAGTGGGCAATGAACACTGAAGCTTTCTTT. It yields the protein CASSEWAMNTEAFF.